Sequencing of this TCR beta chain was carried out in a study of cytomegalovirus exposure and HLA in healthy donors. Across the whole study: A later analysis reported the 130 or so validation repertoires used the same platform as the 500 to 800 first-cohort repertoires. Regarding the study as a whole: Researchers catalogued about 150 TCR beta chains as cytomegalovirus-associated. Per published reports, the classifier diagnosed cytomegalovirus status with high specificity and sensitivity. TCR sequences were mostly rare, though some public TCRs occurred in many donors.

A note on this clone: Its antigen is not known.

Repertoires were generated with immunoSEQ multiplex PCR, while TCRdb's copy carries only in-frame clones and drops some. The sample has roughly 120,000 clones; about nine tenths are singletons. V gave up 5 bases and J gave up 5 bases, with 12 bases separating them. The CDR3 extends over 13 amino acids. Germline loops: CDR1 MRHNA, CDR2 SNTAGT. Sequenced input: PBMCs. The TCR sequence derives from a woman younger than 35 in good health and CMV-seronegative. This sequence joins TRBV6-4 and TRBJ1-1; D is unclear. This CDR3 reads CASSSGVGTEAFF. The CDR3 region has the DNA TGTGCCAGCAGTTCGGGAGTTGGGACTGAAGCTTTCTTT.